A single sample gave rise to the 3 T cell receptor beta chains below, sequenced in a study of blood T cell repertoires in COVID-19. Some clones are missing from TCRdb's copy, which holds only in-frame ones; the method was immunoSEQ multiplex PCR. The sample has some 170,000 clones; roughly 87% are singletons. Sequencing was carried out using peripheral blood. These receptors all come from a woman aged 60 to 75 who had recovered from COVID-19.

The rearrangement uses TRBV2 and TRBJ1-2; the D is unclear. This CDR3 has 13 amino acids. V was clipped by 8 bases and J by 2 bases, with 12 bases between them. The V gene's germline CDR1 is SNHLY and CDR2 FYNNEI. This CDR3 is CASAEGPNYGYTF. The CDR3 DNA reads as TGTGCCAGCGCGGAGGGCCCCAACTATGGCTACACCTTC.

The count of this clone is one. This chain connects TRBV6-5 to TRBJ1-1, with TRBD1 identical over 7 bases. Germline assignment: CDR1 MNHEY and CDR2 SVGAGI. This CDR3 is built from 14 residues. Trimming cost V 7 bases and J 0 bases; bases outside gene matches: 5. DNA for the CDR3: TGTGCCAGCACCTCGGGACAGATGAACACTGAAGCTTTCTTT. Translation: CASTSGQMNTEAFF.

The genes are TRBV29-1 and TRBJ2-7; D gene uncertain. The germline gives CDR1 SQVTM, CDR2 ANQGSEA. The length of the CDR3 is 11 residues. V dropped 6 bases and J dropped 4 bases, with 10 bases sitting between them. The CDR3 loop reads CSVYQTYEQYF. Here the CDR3 DNA reads TGCAGCGTCTACCAGACTTACGAGCAGTACTTC.